This T cell receptor beta chain was sequenced in a study of blood T cell repertoires in COVID-19. Across the whole study: Some COVID-19 samples were acute and others convalescent; all came from the United States, Italy and Spain. Nucleic acid was either cDNA or gDNA, and it came from T cells, B-cell-depleted T cells, or PBMCs.

Generated by immunoSEQ multiplex PCR, the TCRdb table keeps only in-frame clones and is missing some. The sample has some 260,000 clones; around 84% are singletons. The CDR3 has 15 amino acids. Germline V gene sequence: CDR1 MGHRA, CDR2 YSYEKL. After removal of 2 bases from V and 7 bases from J, the junction contained 7 bases not matched to a gene. The sample was PBMCs or T cells enriched from blood (not recorded which). The receptor comes from a man in his thirties or forties with acute COVID-19. This sequence joins TRBV4-1 and TRBJ2-3, with 9 bases lining up with TRBD1. CDR3: CASSQPGQGLNTQYF. As DNA, the CDR3 is TGCGCCAGCAGCCAACCGGGACAGGGTTTGAATACGCAGTATTTT.